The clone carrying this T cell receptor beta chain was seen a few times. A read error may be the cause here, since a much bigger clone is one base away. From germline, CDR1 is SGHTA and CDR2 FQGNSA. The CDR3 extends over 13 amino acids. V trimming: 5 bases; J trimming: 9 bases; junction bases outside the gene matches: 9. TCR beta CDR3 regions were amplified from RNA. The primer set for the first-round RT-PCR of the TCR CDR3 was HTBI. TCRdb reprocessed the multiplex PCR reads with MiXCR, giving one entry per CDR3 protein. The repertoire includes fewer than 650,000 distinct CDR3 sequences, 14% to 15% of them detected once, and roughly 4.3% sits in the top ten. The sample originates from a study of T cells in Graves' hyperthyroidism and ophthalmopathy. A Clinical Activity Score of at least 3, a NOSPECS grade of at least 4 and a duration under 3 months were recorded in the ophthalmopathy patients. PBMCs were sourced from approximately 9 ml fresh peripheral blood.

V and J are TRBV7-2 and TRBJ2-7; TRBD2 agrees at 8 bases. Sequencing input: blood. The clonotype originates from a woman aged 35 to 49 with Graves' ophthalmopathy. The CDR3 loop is CASSPTPGGGQYF. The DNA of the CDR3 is TGTGCCAGCAGCCCGACCCCGGGGGGGGGGCAGTACTTC.